The clone carrying this T cell receptor (beta chain) was picked up a small number of times. What it binds is not known. V shed 0 bases and J shed 0 bases, with 6 bases lying between them. The CDR3 consists of 15 residues. CDR1 is SEHNR and CDR2 is FQNEAQ in the germline V gene (reference sequence). Time point reported: patch test 1, 2 weeks after DPC sensitization. Noted treatment: therapeutic diphenylcyclopropenone sensitization with weekly scalp DPC. This sample was included in a study of human T cells and chemical hapten exposure. It was the library that attached unique molecular identifiers to individual cDNA molecules. MiXCR, run by TCRdb on the RACE reads, gives a single entry per CDR3 protein. The repertoire holds about 380,000 distinct CDR3 sequences, around 5% seen once, with over 2% in the top ten. Study-wide points: The donors suffered from alopecia, so their immune response may not match that of healthy people.

This receptor was taken from a woman aged 45-59 years with alopecia areata. Some clones in this sample may be carry-over from other donors' samples. Specimen: whole blood, collected in connection with sensitization to the hapten diphenylcyclopropenone (DPC). V and J are TRBV7-9 and TRBJ1-3; D gene unclear. CDR3 residues: CASSLATFSGNTIYF. In DNA form, the CDR3 reads TGTGCCAGCAGCTTAGCGACCTTCTCTGGAAACACCATATATTTT.